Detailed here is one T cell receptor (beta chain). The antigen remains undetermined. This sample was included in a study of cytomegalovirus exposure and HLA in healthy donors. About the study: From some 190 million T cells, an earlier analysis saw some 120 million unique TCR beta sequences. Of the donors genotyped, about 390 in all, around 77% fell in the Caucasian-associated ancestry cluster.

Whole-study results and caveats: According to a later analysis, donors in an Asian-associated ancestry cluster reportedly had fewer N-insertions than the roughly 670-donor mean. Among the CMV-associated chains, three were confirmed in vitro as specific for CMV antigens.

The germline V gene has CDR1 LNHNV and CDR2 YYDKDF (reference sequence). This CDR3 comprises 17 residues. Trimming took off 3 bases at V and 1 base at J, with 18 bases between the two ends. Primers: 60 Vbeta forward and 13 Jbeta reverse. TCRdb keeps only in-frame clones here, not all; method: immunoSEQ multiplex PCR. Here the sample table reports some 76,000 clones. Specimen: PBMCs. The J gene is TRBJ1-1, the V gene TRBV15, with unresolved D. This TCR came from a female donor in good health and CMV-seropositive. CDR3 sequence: CATSRKDSRTGNTEAFF. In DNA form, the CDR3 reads TGTGCCACCAGCAGGAAGGACTCCCGGACGGGGAACACTGAAGCTTTCTTT.